Listed below are T cell receptor beta chains from one sample, sequenced in a study of response to subunit inactivated influenza vaccine. TCRdb itself ran the RT-PCR reads through MiXCR, one entry per CDR3 protein. Of fewer than 750,000 distinct CDR3 sequences in the sample, around 15% were seen once. The source material was PBMCs from blood, sampled approximately 13 days after vaccination. These TCRs come from a man aged 45-65 years who received an inactivated influenza vaccine. The CDR3 runs from the conserved cysteine through the conserved F or W. The D gene is left open where the match is weak. Expanded clones are given a class, and other clones once, few, many or no size at all.

abundance	d_gene	v_gene	j_gene	CDR3nt	CDR3aa
NA	NA	TRBV6-5	TRBJ2-7	TGTGCCAGCAGTAACGTCGACAGGGACTGGGACGAGCAGTACTTC	CASSNVDRDWDEQYF
many	NA	TRBV5-1	TRBJ1-1	TGCGCCAGCAGCCCCTCGGAGGTGAACACTGAAGCTTTCTTT	CASSPSEVNTEAFF
few	TRBD1	TRBV6-6	TRBJ2-3	TGTGCCAGCACCAAAGACAGGGGATATACGCAGTATTTT	CASTKDRGYTQYF
NA	NA	TRBV6-1	TRBJ1-2	TGTGCCAGCAGTGAAGCAGGGAACTATGGCTACACCTTC	CASSEAGNYGYTF
few	TRBD2	TRBV15	TRBJ2-2	TGTGCCACCAGCAGAGATGGGACTAGCGGGAGGAAGGGCGGGGAGCTGTTTTTT	CATSRDGTSGRKGGELFF
NA	TRBD2	TRBV2	TRBJ2-1	TGTGCCAGCAGAGGAGACCCGGGACTAGCGAACAATGAGCAGTTCTTC	CASRGDPGLANNEQFF
NA	TRBD1	TRBV9	TRBJ1-1	TGTGCCAGCAGCGCTTACAGGGGGCCGGGGACTGAAGCTTTCTTT	CASSAYRGPGTEAFF
NA	TRBD1	TRBV7-9	TRBJ2-7	TGTGCCAGCAGCTTAACAACCGGGACAGGACGCTACGAGCAGTACTTC	CASSLTTGTGRYEQYF
NA	NA	TRBV28	TRBJ2-1	TGTGCCAGCAGTGACCGACGGAGAGGTGAGCAGTTCTTC	CASSDRRRGEQFF
NA	NA	TRBV12-3/TRBV12-4	TRBJ2-2	TGTGCCAACTTGGCCGCGGGCACCGGGGAGCTGTTTTTT	CANLAAGTGELFF
NA	NA	TRBV20-1	TRBJ1-4	TGCAGTGCTAGACGCGGGGCGAGGGGAGGCCAGAATGAAAAACTGTTTTTT	CSARRGARGGQNEKLFF
NA	TRBD2	TRBV20-1	TRBJ2-1	TGCAGTACTAGAGACCCCTTGACTAGCGGGGGGTCCTACAATGAGCAGTTCTTC	CSTRDPLTSGGSYNEQFF
few	TRBD2	TRBV7-6	TRBJ2-4	TGTGCCAGCAGCGCGCGGGGGACTAGCGGCGAACTAGCCAAAAACATTCAGTACTTC	CASSARGTSGELAKNIQYF
few	NA	TRBV12-3/TRBV12-4	TRBJ1-4	TGTGCCAGCTTCAAGGGGGGCACAACTAATGAAAAACTGTTTTTT	CASFKGGTTNEKLFF
NA	TRBD1	TRBV29-1	TRBJ2-6	TGCAGCGTCTCGACAGGGGGCGCTTCTGGGGCCAACGTCCTGACTTTC	CSVSTGGASGANVLTF
many	NA	TRBV19	TRBJ2-3	TGTGCCAGTACAGGGAAAGGCACAGATACGCAGTATTTT	CASTGKGTDTQYF
few	TRBD2	TRBV15	TRBJ2-1	TGTGCCACCAGCCCCGGGGGGTCCCTCGGTGAGCAGTTCTTC	CATSPGGSLGEQFF
many	NA	TRBV2	TRBJ2-1	TGTGCCAGCAGTGAAGGCCAGACGTACAATGAGCAGTTCTTC	CASSEGQTYNEQFF
few	TRBD1	TRBV7-2	TRBJ2-3	TGTGCCAGCAGCCCCCGGGACAGGGCTACAGATACGCAGTATTTT	CASSPRDRATDTQYF
NA	NA	TRBV12-3/TRBV12-4	TRBJ2-1	TGTGCCAGCAGTTTATGGTCAGGGAGCGACAATGAGCAGTTCTTC	CASSLWSGSDNEQFF
NA	NA	TRBV7-8	TRBJ2-4	TGTGCCAACGATCGCGACAAACCCCTAGCCAAAAACATTCAGTACTTC	CANDRDKPLAKNIQYF
NA	NA	TRBV6-5	TRBJ1-5	TGTGCCAGCAGTTCTTTAGGCAATCAGCCCCAGCATTTT	CASSSLGNQPQHF
few	TRBD2	TRBV14	TRBJ2-1	TGTGCCAGCAGCCCGAAGGGTCTAGCGGGGAGGGGCGATGAGCAGTTCTTC	CASSPKGLAGRGDEQFF
NA	TRBD2	TRBV6-2/TRBV6-3	TRBJ2-1	TGTGCCAGCATAAAACCGGGACTAGCCCCGAATGAGCAGTTCTTC	CASIKPGLAPNEQFF
NA	NA	TRBV28	TRBJ2-5	TGTGCCAGCAGTTTACCCAGCTACGACACCCAGTACTTC	CASSLPSYDTQYF
many	TRBD1	TRBV12-3/TRBV12-4	TRBJ1-1	TGTGCCAGCAGTTTAGGAACAGGGGGCTGGACTGAAGCTTTCTTT	CASSLGTGGWTEAFF
few	NA	TRBV6-1	TRBJ1-5	TGTGCCAGCAGTGGCCCGGGATTTCTTGGGCAAAATCAGCCCCAGCATTTT	CASSGPGFLGQNQPQHF
few	NA	TRBV11-2	TRBJ2-1	TGTGCCAGCAGGGGGGGCTACGAGGGGAGTGAGCAGTTCTTC	CASRGGYEGSEQFF
few	TRBD1	TRBV7-2	TRBJ1-2	TGTGCCAGCAGCGTAACTTTTCAGGGGGACTATGGCTACACCTTC	CASSVTFQGDYGYTF
few	NA	TRBV29-1	TRBJ1-2	TGCAGCGGTGGTGGCTACACCTTC	CSGGGYTF
few	NA	TRBV18	TRBJ1-1	TGTGCCAGCTCACCACCGTTGGGCACTGAAGCTTTCTTT	CASSPPLGTEAFF
few	NA	TRBV12-3/TRBV12-4	TRBJ2-1	TGTGCCAGCAGTTTGTGGGGGTCTGAGCAGTTCTTC	CASSLWGSEQFF
NA	NA	TRBV7-3	TRBJ2-5	TGTGCCAGCAGCTTTACTTCCCAAGAGACCCAGTACTTC	CASSFTSQETQYF
NA	TRBD1	TRBV10-3	TRBJ1-1	TGTGCCATCAGTGTTAATCCTCCGGGACAGTCGAACACTGAAGCTTTCTTT	CAISVNPPGQSNTEAFF
many	TRBD2	TRBV29-1	TRBJ2-2	TGCAGCGTGGGACTAGCACTGAACACCGGGGAGCTGTTTTTT	CSVGLALNTGELFF